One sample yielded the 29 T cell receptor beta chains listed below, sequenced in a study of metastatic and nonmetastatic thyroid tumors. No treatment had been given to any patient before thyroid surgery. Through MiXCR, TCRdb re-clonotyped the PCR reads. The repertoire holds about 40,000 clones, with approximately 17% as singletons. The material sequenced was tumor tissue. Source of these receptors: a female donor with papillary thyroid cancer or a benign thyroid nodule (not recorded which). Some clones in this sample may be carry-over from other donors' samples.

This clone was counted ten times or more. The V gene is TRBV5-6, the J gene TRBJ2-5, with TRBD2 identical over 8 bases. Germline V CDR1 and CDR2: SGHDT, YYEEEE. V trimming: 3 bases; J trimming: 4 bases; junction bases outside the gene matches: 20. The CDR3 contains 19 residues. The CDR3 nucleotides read TGTGCCAGCAGCTCCATGGGAGGGACTAGGGGCGTGGGGGGAGAGACCCAGTACTTC. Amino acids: CASSSMGGTRGVGGETQYF.

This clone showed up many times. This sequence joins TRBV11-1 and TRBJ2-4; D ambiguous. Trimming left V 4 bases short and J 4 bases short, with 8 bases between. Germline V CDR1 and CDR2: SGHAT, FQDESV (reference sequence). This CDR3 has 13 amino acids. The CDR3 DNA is TGTGCCAGCAGCTCGGGCAGGAAAAACATTCAGTACTTC. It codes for CASSSGRKNIQYF.

The CDR3 nucleotides read TGCGCCAGCAGCCAAAACGTTGAACCTAGTAACTATGGCTACACCTTC. The encoded protein is CASSQNVEPSNYGYTF. This rearrangement joins TRBV4-3 to TRBJ1-2; D gene unclear. V lost 2 bases to trimming and J lost 1 base, with 14 bases between them. CDR3 length: 16 residues. The germline CDR1 and CDR2 sequences are LGHNA and YSLEER.

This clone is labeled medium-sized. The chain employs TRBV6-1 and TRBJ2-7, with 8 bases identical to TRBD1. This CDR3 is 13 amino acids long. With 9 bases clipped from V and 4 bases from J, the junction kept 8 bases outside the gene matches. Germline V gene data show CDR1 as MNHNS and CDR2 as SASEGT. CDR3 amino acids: CASETGVLYEQYF. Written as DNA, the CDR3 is TGTGCCAGTGAGACAGGGGTTCTATACGAGCAGTACTTC.

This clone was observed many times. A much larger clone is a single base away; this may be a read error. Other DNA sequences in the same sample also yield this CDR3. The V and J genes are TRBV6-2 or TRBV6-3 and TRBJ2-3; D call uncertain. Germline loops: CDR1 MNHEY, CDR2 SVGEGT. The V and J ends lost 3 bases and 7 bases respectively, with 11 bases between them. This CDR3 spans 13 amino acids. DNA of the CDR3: TGTGCCAGCAGTTATTTAGGTCTGTATACGCAGTATTTT. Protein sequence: CASSYLGLYTQYF.

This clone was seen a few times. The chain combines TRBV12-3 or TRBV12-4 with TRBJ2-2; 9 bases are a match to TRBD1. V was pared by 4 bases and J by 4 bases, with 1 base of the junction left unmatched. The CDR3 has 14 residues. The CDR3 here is CASSWGQGTGELFF. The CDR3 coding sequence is TGTGCCAGCAGTTGGGGACAGGGCACCGGGGAGCTGTTTTTT.

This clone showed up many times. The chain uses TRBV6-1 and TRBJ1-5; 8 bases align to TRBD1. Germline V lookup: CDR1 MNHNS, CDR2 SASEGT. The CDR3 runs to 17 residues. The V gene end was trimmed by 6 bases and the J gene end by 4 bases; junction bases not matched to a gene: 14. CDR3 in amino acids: CASRDQTLTGANQPQHF. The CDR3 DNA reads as TGTGCCAGCAGGGATCAAACCCTGACAGGGGCAAATCAGCCCCAGCATTTT.

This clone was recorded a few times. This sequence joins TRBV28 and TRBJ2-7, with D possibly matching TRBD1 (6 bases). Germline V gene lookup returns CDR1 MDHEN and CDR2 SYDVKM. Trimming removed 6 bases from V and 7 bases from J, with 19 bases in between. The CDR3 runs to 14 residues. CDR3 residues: CASRSQRNQGEQYF. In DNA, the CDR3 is TGTGCCAGCAGGAGCCAGCGGAACCAGGGGGAGCAGTACTTC.

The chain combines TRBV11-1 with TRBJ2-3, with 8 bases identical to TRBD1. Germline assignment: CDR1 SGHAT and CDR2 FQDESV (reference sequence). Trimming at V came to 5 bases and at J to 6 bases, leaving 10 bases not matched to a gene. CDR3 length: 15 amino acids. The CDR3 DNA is TGTGCCAGCAGCCTCGGACAGGGCATTCGGGATACGCAGTATTTT. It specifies CASSLGQGIRDTQYF.

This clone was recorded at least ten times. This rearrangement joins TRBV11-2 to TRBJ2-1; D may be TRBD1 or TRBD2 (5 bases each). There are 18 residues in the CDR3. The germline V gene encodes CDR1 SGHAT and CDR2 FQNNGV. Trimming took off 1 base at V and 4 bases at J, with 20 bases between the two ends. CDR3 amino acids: CASSLVGVGYTGYNEQFF. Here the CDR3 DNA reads TGTGCCAGCAGCTTAGTCGGGGTCGGGTATACAGGATACAATGAGCAGTTCTTC. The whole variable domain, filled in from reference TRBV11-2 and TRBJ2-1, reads EAGVAQSPRYKIIEKRQSVAFWCNPISGHATLYWYQQILGQGPKLLIQFQNNGVVDDSQLPKDRFSAERLKGVDSTLKIQPAKLEDSAVYLCASSLVGVGYTGYNEQFFGPGTRLTVL.

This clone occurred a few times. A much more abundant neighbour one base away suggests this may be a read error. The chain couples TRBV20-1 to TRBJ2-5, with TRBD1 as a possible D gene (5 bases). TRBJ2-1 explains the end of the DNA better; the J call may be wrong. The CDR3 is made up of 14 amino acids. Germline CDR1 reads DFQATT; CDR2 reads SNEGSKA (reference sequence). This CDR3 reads CSALTVLVYNEQFF. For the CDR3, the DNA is TGCAGCGCCCTGACAGTGTTGGTCTACAATGAGCAGTTCTTC.

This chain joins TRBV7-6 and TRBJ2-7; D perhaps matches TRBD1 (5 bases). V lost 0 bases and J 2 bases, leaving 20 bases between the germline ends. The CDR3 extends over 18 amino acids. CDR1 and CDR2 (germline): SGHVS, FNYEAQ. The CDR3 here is CASSLALRQSSSPYEQYF. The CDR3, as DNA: TGTGCCAGCAGCTTAGCTCTGAGACAGAGTTCGTCTCCCTACGAGCAGTACTTC.

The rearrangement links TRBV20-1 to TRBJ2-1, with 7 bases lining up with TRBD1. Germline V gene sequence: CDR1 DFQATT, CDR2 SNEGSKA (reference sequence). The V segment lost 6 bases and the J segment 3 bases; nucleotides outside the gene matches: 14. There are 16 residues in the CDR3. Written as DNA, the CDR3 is TGCAGTGCCAGGGGGATGAGCGCTAGAAACTACAATGAGCAGTTCTTC. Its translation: CSARGMSARNYNEQFF.

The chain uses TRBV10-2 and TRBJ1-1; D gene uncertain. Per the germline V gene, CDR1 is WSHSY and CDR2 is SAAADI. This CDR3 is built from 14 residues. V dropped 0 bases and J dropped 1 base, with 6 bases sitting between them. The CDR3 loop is CASSESGSNTEAFF. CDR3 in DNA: TGCGCCAGCAGTGAGTCCGGGTCGAACACTGAAGCTTTCTTT.

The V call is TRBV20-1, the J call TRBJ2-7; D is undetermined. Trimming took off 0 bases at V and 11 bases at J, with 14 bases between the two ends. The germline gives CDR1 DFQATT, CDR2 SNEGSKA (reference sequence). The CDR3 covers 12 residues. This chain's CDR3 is CSARDIQSGEYF. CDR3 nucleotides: TGCAGTGCTAGAGATATACAGTCCGGCGAGTACTTC.

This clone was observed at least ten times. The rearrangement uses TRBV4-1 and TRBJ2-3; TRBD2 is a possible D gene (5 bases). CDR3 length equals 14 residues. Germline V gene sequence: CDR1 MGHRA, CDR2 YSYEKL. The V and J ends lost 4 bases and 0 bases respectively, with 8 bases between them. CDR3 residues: CASSRSVSTDTQYF. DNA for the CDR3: TGCGCCAGCAGCCGTAGCGTTAGCACAGATACGCAGTATTTT.

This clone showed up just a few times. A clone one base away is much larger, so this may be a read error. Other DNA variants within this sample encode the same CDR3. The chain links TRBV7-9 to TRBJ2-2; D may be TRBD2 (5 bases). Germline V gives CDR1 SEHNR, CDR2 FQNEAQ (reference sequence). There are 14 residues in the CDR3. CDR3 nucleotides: TGTGCCAGCAGCTCCACATCGTACGCCGGGGAACTGTTTTTT. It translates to CASSSTSYAGELFF.

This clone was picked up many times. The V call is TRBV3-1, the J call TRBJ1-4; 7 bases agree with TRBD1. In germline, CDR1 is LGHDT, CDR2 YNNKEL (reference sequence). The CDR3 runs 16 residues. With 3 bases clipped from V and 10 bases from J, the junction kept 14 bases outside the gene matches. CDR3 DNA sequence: TGTGCCAGCAGCCAGGCACAGACAGGGCCGAGTGGAAAACTGTTTTTT. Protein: CASSQAQTGPSGKLFF.

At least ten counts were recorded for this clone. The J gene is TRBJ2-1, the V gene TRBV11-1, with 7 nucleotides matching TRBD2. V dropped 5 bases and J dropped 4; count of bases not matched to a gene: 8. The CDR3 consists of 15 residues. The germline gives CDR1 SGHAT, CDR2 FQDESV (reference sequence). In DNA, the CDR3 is TGTGCCAGCAGCCCCTCAAGCGGGACTTACAATGAGCAGTTCTTC. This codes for CASSPSSGTYNEQFF.

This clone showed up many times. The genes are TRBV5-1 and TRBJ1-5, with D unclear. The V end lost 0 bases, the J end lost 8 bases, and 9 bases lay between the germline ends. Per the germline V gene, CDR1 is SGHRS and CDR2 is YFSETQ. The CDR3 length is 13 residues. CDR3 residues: CASSLGHGKPQHF. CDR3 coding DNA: TGCGCCAGCAGCTTGGGACACGGGAAGCCCCAGCATTTT.

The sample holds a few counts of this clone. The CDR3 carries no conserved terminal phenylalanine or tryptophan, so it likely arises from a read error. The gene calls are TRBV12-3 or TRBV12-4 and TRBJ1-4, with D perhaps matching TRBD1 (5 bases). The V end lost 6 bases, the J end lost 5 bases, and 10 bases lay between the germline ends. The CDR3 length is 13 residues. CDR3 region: CASRNQGNEKLFL. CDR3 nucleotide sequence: TGTGCCAGCAGGAACCAGGGAAATGAAAAACTGTTTCTT.

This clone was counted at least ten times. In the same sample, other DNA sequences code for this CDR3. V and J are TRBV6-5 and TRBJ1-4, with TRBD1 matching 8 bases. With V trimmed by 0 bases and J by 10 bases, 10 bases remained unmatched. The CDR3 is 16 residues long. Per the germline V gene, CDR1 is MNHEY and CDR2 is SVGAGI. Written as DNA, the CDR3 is TGTGCCAGCAGTTACTCGTTTTTAGGACAGGGAGGAAAACTGTTTTTT. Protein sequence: CASSYSFLGQGGKLFF.

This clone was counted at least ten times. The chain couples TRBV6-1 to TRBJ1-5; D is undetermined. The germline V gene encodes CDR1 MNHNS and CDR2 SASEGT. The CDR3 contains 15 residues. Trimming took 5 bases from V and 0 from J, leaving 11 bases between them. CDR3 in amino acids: CASSRADHSNQPQHF. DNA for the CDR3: TGTGCCAGCAGTCGGGCAGACCATAGCAATCAGCCCCAGCATTTT.

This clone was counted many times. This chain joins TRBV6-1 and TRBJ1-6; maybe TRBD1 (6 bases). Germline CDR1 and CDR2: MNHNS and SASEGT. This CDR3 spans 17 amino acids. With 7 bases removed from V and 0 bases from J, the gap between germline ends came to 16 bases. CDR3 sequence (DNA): TGTGCCAGCATTGGGACAAGGATTATCTCCTATAATTCACCCCTCCACTTT. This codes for CASIGTRIISYNSPLHF.

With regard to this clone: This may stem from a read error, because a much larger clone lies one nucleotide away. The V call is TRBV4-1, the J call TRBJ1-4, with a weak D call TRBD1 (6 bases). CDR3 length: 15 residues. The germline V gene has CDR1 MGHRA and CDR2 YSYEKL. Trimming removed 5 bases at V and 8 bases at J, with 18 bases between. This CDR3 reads CASSKSGVQEEKLFF. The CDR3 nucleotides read TGCGCCAGCAGCAAATCAGGGGTCCAGGAGGAAAAACTGTTTTTT.

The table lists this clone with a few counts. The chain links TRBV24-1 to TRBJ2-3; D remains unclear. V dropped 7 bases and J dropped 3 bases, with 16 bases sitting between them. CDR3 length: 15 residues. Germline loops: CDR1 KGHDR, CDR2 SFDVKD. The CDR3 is CATSDAMSRTDTQYF. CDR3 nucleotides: TGTGCCACCAGCGATGCTATGTCTCGGACAGATACGCAGTATTTT.

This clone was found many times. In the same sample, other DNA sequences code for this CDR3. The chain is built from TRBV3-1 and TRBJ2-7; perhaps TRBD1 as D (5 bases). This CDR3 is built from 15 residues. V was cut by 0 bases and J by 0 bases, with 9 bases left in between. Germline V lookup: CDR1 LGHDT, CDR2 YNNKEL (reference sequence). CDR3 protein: CASSQDWGDSYEQYF. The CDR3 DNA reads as TGTGCCAGCAGCCAAGATTGGGGCGACTCCTACGAGCAGTACTTC.

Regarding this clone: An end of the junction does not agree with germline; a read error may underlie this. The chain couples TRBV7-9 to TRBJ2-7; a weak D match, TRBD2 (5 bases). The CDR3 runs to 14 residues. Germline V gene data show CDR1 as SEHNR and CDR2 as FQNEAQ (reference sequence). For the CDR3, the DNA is TGTGCCAGCATCGGAGCGGAGACTCTTTACGGGCAGTACTTC. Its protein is CASIGAETLYGQYF.

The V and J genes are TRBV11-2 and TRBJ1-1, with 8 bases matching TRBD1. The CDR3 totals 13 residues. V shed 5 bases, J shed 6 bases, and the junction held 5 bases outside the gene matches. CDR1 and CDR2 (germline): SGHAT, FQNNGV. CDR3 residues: CASSRQGRSEAFF. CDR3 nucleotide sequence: TGTGCCAGCAGCCGACAGGGGAGGTCTGAAGCTTTCTTT.